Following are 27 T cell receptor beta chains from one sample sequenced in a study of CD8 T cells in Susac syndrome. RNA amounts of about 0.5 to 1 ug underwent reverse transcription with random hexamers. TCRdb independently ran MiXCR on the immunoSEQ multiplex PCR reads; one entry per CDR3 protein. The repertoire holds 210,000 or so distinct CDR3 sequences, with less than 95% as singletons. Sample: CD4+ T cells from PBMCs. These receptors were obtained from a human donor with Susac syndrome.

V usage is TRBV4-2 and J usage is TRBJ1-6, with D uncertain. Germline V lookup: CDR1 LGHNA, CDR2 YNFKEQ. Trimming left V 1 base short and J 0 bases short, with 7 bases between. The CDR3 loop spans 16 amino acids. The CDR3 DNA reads TGTGCCAGCAGCCAAGCACAGAGCTCCTATAATTCACCCCTCCACTTT. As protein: CASSQAQSSYNSPLHF.

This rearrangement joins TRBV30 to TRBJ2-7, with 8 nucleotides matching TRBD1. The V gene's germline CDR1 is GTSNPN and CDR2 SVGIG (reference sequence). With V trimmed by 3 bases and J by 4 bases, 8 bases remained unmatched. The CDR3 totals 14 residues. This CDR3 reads CAWSRTGSEYEQYF. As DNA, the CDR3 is TGTGCCTGGAGCCGGACAGGGTCCGAGTACGAGCAGTACTTC.

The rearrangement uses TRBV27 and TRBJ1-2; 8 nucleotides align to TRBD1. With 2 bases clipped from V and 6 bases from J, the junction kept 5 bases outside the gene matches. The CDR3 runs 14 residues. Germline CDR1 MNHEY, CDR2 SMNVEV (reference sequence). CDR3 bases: TGTGCCAGCAGTTTAACGAACAGGGGGAATGGCTACACCTTC. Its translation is CASSLTNRGNGYTF.

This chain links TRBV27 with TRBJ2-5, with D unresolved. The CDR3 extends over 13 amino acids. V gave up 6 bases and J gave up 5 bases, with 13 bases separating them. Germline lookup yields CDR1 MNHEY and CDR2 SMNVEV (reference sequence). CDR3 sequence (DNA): TGTGCCAGCAGCATATCCGGTGGGGAGACCCAGTACTTC. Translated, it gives CASSISGGETQYF.

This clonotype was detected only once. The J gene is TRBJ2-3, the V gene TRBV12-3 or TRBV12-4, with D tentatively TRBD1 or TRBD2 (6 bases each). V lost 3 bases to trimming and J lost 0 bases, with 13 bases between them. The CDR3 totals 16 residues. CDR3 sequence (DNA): TGTGCCAGCAGTTTCGAGGGGGGCTCTAGCACAGATACGCAGTATTTT. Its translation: CASSFEGGSSTDTQYF.

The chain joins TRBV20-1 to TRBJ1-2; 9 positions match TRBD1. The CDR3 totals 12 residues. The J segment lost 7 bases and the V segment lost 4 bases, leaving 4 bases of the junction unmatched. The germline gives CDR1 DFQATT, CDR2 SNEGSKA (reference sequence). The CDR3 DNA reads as TGCAGTGCTACTACAGGGGGCGCTGGCTACACCTTC. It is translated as CSATTGGAGYTF.

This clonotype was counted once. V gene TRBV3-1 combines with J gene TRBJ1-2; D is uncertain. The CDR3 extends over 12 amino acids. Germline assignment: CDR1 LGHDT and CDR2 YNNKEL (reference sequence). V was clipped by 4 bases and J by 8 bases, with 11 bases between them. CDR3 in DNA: TGTGCCAGCAGCCCCGGTTTGCACGGCTACACCTTC. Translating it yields CASSPGLHGYTF. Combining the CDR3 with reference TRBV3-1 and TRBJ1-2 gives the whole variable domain DTAVSQTPKYLVTQMGNDKSIKCEQNLGHDTMYWYKQDSKKFLKIMFSYNNKELIINETVPNRFSPKSPDKAHLNLHINSLELGDSAVYFCASSPGLHGYTFGSGTRLTVV.

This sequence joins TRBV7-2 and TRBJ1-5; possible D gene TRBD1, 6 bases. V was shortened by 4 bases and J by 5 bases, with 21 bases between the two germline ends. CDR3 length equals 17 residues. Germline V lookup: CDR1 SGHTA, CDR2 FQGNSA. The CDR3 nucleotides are TGTGCCAGCAGCTCTAAAAGGGGGGGCTTGTTTTATCAGCCCCAGCATTTT. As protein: CASSSKRGGLFYQPQHF.

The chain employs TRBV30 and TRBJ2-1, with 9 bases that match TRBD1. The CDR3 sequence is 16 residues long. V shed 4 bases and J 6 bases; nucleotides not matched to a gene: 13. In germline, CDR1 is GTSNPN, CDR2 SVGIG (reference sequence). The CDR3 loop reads CAWKLRGTGGFNEQFF. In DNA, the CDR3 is TGTGCCTGGAAATTAAGAGGAACAGGGGGCTTCAATGAGCAGTTCTTC.

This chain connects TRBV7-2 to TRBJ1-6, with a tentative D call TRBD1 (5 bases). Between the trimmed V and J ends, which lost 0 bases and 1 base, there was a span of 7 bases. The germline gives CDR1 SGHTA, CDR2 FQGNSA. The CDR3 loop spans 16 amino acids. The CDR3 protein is CASSLAAGSYNSPLHF. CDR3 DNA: TGTGCCAGCAGCTTAGCAGCAGGGTCCTATAATTCACCCCTCCACTTT.

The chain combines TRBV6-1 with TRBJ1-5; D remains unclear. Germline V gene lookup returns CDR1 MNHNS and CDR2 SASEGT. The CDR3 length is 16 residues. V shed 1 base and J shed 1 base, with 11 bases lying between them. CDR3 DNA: TGTGCCAGCAGTGAAGGGTCCCATGGAAGCAATCAGCCCCAGCATTTT. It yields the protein CASSEGSHGSNQPQHF.

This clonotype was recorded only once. The CDR3 spells CSARGPSGNTIYF. Here the CDR3 DNA reads TGCAGTGCTAGAGGCCCCTCTGGAAACACCATATATTTT. The rearrangement uses TRBV20-1 and TRBJ1-3; D uncertain. Germline CDR1 DFQATT, CDR2 SNEGSKA (reference sequence). The V end lost 1 base, the J end lost 0 bases, and 4 bases lay between the germline ends. The CDR3 has 13 residues.

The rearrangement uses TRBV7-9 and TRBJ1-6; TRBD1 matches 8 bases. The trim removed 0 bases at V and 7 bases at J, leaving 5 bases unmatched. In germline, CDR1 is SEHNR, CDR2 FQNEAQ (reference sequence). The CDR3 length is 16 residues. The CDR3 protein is CASSLATQGANSPLHF. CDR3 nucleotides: TGTGCCAGCAGCTTAGCGACTCAGGGGGCGAATTCACCCCTCCACTTT.

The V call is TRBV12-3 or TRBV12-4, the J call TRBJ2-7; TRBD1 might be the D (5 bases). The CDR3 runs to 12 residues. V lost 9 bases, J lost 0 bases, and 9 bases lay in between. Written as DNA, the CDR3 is TGTGCCAGTTCAGGGTTCTCCTACGAGCAGTACTTC. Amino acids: CASSGFSYEQYF.

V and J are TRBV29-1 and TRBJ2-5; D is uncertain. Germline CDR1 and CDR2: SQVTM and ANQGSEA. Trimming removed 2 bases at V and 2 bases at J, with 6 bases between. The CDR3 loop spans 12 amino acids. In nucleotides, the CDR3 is TGCAGCGTTGAAATAGAGCAAGAGACCCAGTACTTC. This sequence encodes CSVEIEQETQYF.

This chain's CDR3 is CASGPGGQETQYF. CDR3 in DNA: TGTGCCAGCGGTCCGGGGGGCCAAGAGACCCAGTACTTC. V gene TRBV7-9 combines with J gene TRBJ2-5; 7 positions match TRBD2. This CDR3 has 13 residues. V dropped 8 bases and J dropped 1; count of bases not matched to a gene: 4. The V gene's germline CDR1 is SEHNR and CDR2 FQNEAQ (reference sequence).

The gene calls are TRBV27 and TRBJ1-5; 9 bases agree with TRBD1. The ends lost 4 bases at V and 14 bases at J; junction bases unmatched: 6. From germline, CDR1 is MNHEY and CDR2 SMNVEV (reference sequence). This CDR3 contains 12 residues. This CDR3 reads CASSSGTGREHF. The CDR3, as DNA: TGTGCCAGCAGTTCCGGGACAGGGAGGGAGCATTTT.

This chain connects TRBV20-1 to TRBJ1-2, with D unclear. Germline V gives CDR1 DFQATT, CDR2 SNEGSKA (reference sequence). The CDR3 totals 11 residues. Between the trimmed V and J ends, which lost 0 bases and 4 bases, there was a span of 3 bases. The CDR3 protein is CSARDAYGYTF. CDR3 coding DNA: TGCAGTGCTAGAGATGCCTATGGCTACACCTTC.

The CDR3 DNA reads as TGTGCCAGCAGCCGATCGGACAGAATAGAGACCCAGTACTTC. Its translation is CASSRSDRIETQYF. The chain links TRBV7-6 to TRBJ2-5, with TRBD1 as a possible D gene (6 bases). V shed 5 bases and J shed 4 bases, with 14 bases lying between them. Germline CDR1 is SGHVS and CDR2 is FNYEAQ. The CDR3 spans 14 residues.

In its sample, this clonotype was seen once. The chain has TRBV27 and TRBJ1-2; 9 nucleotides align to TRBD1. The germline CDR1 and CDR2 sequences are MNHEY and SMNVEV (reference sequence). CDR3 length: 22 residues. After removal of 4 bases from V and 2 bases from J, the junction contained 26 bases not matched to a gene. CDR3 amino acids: CASSSDPTQGAHPPALNYGYTF. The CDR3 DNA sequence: TGTGCCAGCAGTTCCGACCCCACACAGGGGGCGCACCCTCCCGCCCTAAACTATGGCTACACCTTC.

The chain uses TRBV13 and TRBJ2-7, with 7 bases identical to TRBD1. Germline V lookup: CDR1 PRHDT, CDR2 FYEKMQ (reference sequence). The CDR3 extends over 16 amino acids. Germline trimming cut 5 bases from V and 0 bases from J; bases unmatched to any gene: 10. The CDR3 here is CASSPRLQGHSYEQYF. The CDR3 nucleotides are TGTGCCAGCAGCCCCAGACTACAGGGGCACTCCTACGAGCAGTACTTC. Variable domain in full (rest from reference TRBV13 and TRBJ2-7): AAGVIQSPRHLIKEKRETATLKCYPIPRHDTVYWYQQGPGQDPQFLISFYEKMQSDKGSIPDRFSAQQFSDYHSELNMSSLELGDSALYFCASSPRLQGHSYEQYFGPGTRLTVT.

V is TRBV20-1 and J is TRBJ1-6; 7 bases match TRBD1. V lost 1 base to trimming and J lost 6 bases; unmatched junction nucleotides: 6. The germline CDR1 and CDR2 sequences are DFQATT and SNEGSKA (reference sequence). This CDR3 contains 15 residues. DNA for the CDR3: TGCAGTGCTAGAGCACCGGGACAGCTTAATTCACCCCTCCACTTT. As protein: CSARAPGQLNSPLHF.

CDR3: CASSPGNRDSTEAFF. In DNA, the CDR3 is TGCGCCAGCAGCCCCGGGAACAGGGATAGCACTGAAGCTTTCTTT. V and J are TRBV5-1 and TRBJ1-1, with TRBD1 as a possible D gene (6 bases). CDR1 and CDR2 (germline): SGHRS, YFSETQ. CDR3 length equals 15 residues. The V and J ends lost 4 bases and 4 bases respectively, with 17 bases between them.

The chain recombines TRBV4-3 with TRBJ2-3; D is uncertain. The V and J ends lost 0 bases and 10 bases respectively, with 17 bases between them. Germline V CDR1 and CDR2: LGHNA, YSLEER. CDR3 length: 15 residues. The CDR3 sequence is CASSQDLERRYPQYF. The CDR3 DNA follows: TGCGCCAGCAGCCAAGATTTAGAACGGCGATATCCGCAGTATTTT.

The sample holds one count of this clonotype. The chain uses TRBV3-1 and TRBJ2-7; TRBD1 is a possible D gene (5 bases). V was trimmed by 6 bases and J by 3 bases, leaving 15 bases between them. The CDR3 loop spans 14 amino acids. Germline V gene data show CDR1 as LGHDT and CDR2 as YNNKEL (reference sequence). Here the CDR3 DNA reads TGTGCCAGCAGACAGGCAGGGCAAAACTACGAGCAGTACTTC. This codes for CASRQAGQNYEQYF.

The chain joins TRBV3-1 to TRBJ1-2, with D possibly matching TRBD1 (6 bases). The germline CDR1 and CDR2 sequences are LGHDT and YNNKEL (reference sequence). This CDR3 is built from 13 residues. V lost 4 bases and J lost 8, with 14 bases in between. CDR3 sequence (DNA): TGTGCCAGCAGCCTCGGGGGGCTGAGCGGCTACACCTTC. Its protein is CASSLGGLSGYTF.

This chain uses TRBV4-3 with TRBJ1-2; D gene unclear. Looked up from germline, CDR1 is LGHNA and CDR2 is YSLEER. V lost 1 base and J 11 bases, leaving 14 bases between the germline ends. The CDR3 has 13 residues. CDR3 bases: TGCGCCAGCAGCCAAGGGTGGAGGGATAAGTACACCTTC. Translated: CASSQGWRDKYTF.